This TCR beta chain was documented in a study of cytotoxic CD8 clonotypes in ibrutinib-treated CLL. For the study at large: On average, around 85,000 productive rearrangements and around 250,000 productive templates per sample. Study-level results: At baseline, clonality was higher than in age-matched healthy donors and correlated with CD8+ counts. Sustained-remission and progressing patients were not sampled at matched times.

A word on this clone: Its antigen is unknown.

With 2 bases clipped from V and 10 bases from J, the junction kept 1 base outside the gene matches. The length of the CDR3 is 12 residues. Here immunoSEQ multiplex PCR was the method, and the copy in TCRdb shows in-frame clones only, minus some. The sample yields 250,000 to 350,000 clones, around 69% seen once. This TCR was recovered from a human donor with chronic lymphocytic leukemia. Specimen: PBMCs, collected at disease progression, from a patient treated with ibrutinib. The chain has TRBV6-7 and TRBJ2-1, with 8 bases identical to TRBD2. TRBV6-7 belongs to the ORF category, with a function that is uncertain. The CDR3 nucleotides read TGTGCCAGCAGTTACCGGGGGGGCGAGCAGTTCTTC. Its translation is CASSYRGGEQFF.